This T cell receptor beta chain was found in a study of blood T cell repertoires in COVID-19. Across the whole study: The United States, Italy and Spain supplied acute and convalescent COVID-19 samples. Sources were T cells, B-cell-depleted T cells, or PBMCs; the material itself was cDNA or gDNA.

The germline gives CDR1 SNHLY, CDR2 FYNNEI. Losses at the gene ends were 5 bases for V and 1 base for J; bases not matched to a gene: 7. The CDR3 consists of 15 residues. In the authors' workflow: Using reference gene primer amplification, nucleated cell counts were estimated. Sequencing used immunoSEQ multiplex PCR; TCRdb keeps in-frame clones, though not all of them. D and trimming come from the DNA, and the V and J calls and clone size come from that table. The table records hundreds of thousands of clones, roughly 80% of them present only once. This rearrangement joins TRBV2 to TRBJ1-1, with 7 bases identical to TRBD1. Sequencing was carried out using peripheral blood. This TCR was recovered from a man older than 75 with acute or convalescent COVID-19. CDR3 bases: TGTGCCAGCAGTCCCGGGACAGTACCGAACACTGAAGCTTTCTTT. Translation: CASSPGTVPNTEAFF.